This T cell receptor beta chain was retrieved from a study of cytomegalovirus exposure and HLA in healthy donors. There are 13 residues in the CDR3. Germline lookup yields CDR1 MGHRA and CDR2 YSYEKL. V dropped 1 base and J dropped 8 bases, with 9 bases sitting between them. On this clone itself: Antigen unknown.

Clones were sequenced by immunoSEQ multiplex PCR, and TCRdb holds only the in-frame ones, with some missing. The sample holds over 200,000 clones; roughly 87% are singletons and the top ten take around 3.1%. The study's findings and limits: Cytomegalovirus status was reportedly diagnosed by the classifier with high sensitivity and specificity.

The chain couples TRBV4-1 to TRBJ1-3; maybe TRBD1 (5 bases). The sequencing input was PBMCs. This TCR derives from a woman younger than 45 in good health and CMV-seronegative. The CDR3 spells CASSQAQGDTIYF. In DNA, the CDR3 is TGCGCCAGCAGCCAAGCCCAGGGAGACACCATATATTTT.